The next 3 T cell receptor beta chains were all read from a single sample in a study of shared T cell receptors in the human thymus. This table comes from immunoSEQ multiplex PCR, and its TCRdb copy is limited to in-frame clones, with some not included. The sample yields roughly 550,000 clones, around 78% seen once. This same sample was also taken into another study, of human thymus T cells.

The sample consisted of thymocytes. The receptors shown here come from a boy less than two years old with a congenital heart defect.

CDR3 amino acids: CASSGWSSGSSYEQYF. The DNA for the CDR3 is TGTGCCAGCAGTGGGTGGTCTAGCGGGAGCTCCTACGAGCAGTACTTC. The V call is TRBV27, the J call TRBJ2-7; 10 bases line up with TRBD2. Germline CDR1 and CDR2: MNHEY and SMNVEV (reference sequence). After removal of 5 bases from V and 0 bases from J, the junction contained 7 bases not matched to a gene. The CDR3 totals 16 residues.

This clone was seen once. This chain connects TRBV20-1 to TRBJ1-1; D is unclear. This CDR3 is 11 amino acids long. Germline V gene lookup returns CDR1 DFQATT and CDR2 SNEGSKA (reference sequence). The CDR3 bases are TGCACCTCGGAGGGGAACACTGAAGCTTTCTTT. It translates to CTSEGNTEAFF.

The chain links TRBV19 to TRBJ1-2, with D unclear. Looked up from germline, CDR1 is LNHDA and CDR2 is SQIVND (reference sequence). The CDR3 has 11 amino acids. Trimming shortened V by 9 bases and J by 4 bases, and 9 bases separated the two germline ends. The CDR3 region is CARKHLYGYTF. CDR3 sequence (DNA): TGTGCCAGAAAGCACCTCTATGGCTACACCTTC.